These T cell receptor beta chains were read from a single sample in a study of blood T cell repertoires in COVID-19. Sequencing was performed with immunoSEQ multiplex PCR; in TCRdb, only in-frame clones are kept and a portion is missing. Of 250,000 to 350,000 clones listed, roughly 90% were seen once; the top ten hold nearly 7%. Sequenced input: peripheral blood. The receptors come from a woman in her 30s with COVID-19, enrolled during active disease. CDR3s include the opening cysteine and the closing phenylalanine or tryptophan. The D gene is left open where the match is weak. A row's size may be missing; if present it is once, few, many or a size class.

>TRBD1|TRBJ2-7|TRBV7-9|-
CASSATGAGLKQYF
TGTGCCAGCAGCGCTACAGGGGCGGGTTTGAAGCAGTACTTC
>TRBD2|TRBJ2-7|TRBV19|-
CASSRGFEREGPNEQYF
TGTGCCAGTAGTCGGGGTTTCGAGCGGGAGGGCCCCAACGAGCAGTACTTC
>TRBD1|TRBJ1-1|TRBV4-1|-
CASSQDWIGQGAWEAFF
TGCGCCAGCAGCCAAGATTGGATTGGACAGGGGGCGTGGGAAGCTTTCTTT
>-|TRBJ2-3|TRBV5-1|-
CASSLGRAFSTDTQYF
TGCGCCAGCAGCTTAGGTAGAGCGTTTAGCACAGATACGCAGTATTTT
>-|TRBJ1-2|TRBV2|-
CAGHDDGNYGYTF
TGTGCCGGACACGACGACGGGAACTATGGCTACACCTTC
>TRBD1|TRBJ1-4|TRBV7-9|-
CASSATGRTNEKLFF
TGTGCCAGCAGCGCGACAGGGCGAACTAATGAAAAACTGTTTTTT
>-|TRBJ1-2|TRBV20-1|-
CSAGDGYTF
TGCAGTGCAGGGGATGGCTACACCTTC
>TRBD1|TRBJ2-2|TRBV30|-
CAWSVTGGANTGELFF
TGTGCCTGGAGTGTGACAGGGGGCGCGAACACCGGGGAGCTGTTTTTT
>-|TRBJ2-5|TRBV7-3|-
CASSLLAQETQYF
TGTGCCAGCAGCTTACTAGCGCAAGAGACCCAGTACTTC
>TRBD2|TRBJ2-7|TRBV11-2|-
CASGLAGSVQYF
TGTGCCAGCGGACTAGCGGGGAGCGTGCAGTACTTC
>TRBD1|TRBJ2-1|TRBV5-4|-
CASSGQGANNEQFF
TGTGCCAGCAGCGGACAGGGGGCTAACAATGAGCAGTTCTTC
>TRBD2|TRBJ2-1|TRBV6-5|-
CASKLAGNTYNEQFF
TGTGCCAGCAAGTTAGCGGGTAATACCTACAATGAGCAGTTCTTC
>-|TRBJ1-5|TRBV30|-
CAWSLGPNREPQHF
TGTGCCTGGAGTCTGGGACCCAACAGGGAGCCCCAGCATTTT
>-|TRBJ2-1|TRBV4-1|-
CASSQDSSSYNEQFF
TGCGCCAGCAGCCAAGATAGTAGCTCCTACAATGAGCAGTTCTTC
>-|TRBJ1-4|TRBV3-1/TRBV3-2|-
CASSQDPTAWNEKLFF
TGTGCCAGCAGCCAAGATCCCACAGCTTGGAATGAAAAACTGTTTTTT
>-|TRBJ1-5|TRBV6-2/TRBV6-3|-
CASSLTASNQPQHF
TGTGCCAGCAGTCTGACAGCCAGCAATCAGCCCCAGCATTTT
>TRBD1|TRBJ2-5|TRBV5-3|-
CARSLRTGGAGWETQYF
TGTGCCAGAAGCTTGAGGACAGGGGGCGCTGGGTGGGAGACCCAGTACTTC
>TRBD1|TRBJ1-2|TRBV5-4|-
CASSLPTGDLNYGYTF
TGTGCCAGCAGCTTACCCACAGGGGACCTTAACTATGGCTACACCTTC
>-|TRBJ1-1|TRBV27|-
CASSLSSDREAFF
TGTGCCAGCAGTTTATCGTCTGATAGAGAAGCTTTCTTT
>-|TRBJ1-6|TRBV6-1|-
CASSEAPGSYNSPLHF
TGTGCCAGCAGTGAAGCGCCAGGCTCCTATAATTCACCCCTCCACTTT
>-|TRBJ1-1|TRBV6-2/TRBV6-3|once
CASSYARARGYAEAFF
TGTGCCAGCAGTTACGCTCGTGCGCGGGGGTACGCTGAAGCTTTCTTT
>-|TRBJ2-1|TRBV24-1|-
CATKGTPYNEQFF
TGTGCCACCAAAGGGACTCCTTACAATGAGCAGTTCTTC
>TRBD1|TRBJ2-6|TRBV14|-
CASSQDRGPPSGANVLTF
TGTGCCAGCAGCCAAGACAGGGGGCCCCCCTCTGGGGCCAACGTCCTGACTTTC
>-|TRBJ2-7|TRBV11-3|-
CASSQGATYEQYF
TGTGCCAGCAGTCAAGGGGCTACCTACGAGCAGTACTTC
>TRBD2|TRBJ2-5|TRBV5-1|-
CASSLALAGGQETQYF
TGCGCCAGCAGCTTGGCACTAGCGGGAGGTCAAGAGACCCAGTACTTC
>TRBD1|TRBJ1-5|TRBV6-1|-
CASSAGTGSEIQPQHF
TGTGCCAGCAGTGCCGGGACAGGGAGTGAGATCCAGCCCCAGCATTTT
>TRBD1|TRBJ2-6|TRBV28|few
CASRDRLNGANVLTF
TGTGCCAGCCGGGACAGGTTGAACGGGGCCAACGTCCTGACTTTC
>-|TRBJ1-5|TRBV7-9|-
CASSRSGGNQPQHF
TGTGCCAGCAGCCGTTCAGGGGGCAATCAGCCCCAGCATTTT
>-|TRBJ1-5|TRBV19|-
CASSILQNQPQHF
TGTGCCAGTAGTATTCTCCAGAATCAGCCCCAGCATTTT
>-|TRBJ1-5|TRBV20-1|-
CSASDSGLGVGQPQHF
TGCAGTGCTAGTGACAGCGGGCTGGGCGTTGGCCAGCCCCAGCATTTT
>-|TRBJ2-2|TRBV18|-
CASSRVLTNTGELFF
TGTGCCAGCTCACGTGTACTAACCAACACCGGGGAGCTGTTTTTT
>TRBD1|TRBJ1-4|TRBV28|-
CASSSPGDRGNEKLFF
TGTGCCAGCAGTTCCCCCGGGGACAGGGGAAATGAAAAACTGTTTTTT
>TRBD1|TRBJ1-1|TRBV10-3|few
CAIGTGQGNTEAFF
TGTGCCATCGGTACGGGACAGGGGAACACTGAAGCTTTCTTT
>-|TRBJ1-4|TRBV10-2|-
CASSESNGAGATNEKLFF
TGCGCCAGCAGTGAGTCAAACGGGGCGGGGGCAACTAATGAAAAACTGTTTTTT
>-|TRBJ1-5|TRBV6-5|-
CASSRGPNQPQHF
TGTGCCAGCAGTCGTGGGCCCAATCAGCCCCAGCATTTT
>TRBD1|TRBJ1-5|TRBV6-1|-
CASSDGTGGDQPQHF
TGTGCCAGCAGTGATGGGACAGGGGGCGATCAGCCCCAGCATTTT
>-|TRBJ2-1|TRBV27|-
CASSYFGNEQFF
TGTGCCAGCAGTTACTTCGGGAATGAGCAGTTCTTC
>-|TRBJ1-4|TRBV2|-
CASSPGNENLFF
TGTGCCAGCAGTCCAGGAAATGAAAATCTGTTTTTT
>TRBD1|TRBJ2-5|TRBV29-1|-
CSVPTGTGAETQYF
TGCAGCGTTCCAACCGGGACAGGGGCCGAGACCCAGTACTTC
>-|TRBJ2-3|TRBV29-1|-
CSVVSLTSTDTQYF
TGCAGCGTTGTTTCACTCACTAGCACAGATACGCAGTATTTT
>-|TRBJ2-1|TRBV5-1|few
CASSLQAPYNEQFF
TGCGCCAGCAGCTTACAGGCCCCCTACAATGAGCAGTTCTTC
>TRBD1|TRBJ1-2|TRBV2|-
CASREQGASYGYTF
TGTGCCAGCAGGGAACAGGGGGCAAGCTATGGCTACACCTTC
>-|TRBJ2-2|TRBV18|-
CASSERLANTGELFF
TGTGCCAGCTCGGAAAGACTGGCGAACACCGGGGAGCTGTTTTTT
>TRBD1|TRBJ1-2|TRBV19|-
CASSNDRVGYGYTF
TGTGCCAGTAGTAACGACAGGGTTGGCTATGGCTACACCTTC
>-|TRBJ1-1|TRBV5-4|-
CASHGQGMNTEAFF
TGTGCCAGCCACGGGCAGGGCATGAACACTGAAGCTTTCTTT
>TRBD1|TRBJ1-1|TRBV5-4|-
CASSGAGLQGGTEAFF
TGTGCCAGCAGCGGGGCGGGGCTCCAGGGGGGCACTGAAGCTTTCTTT
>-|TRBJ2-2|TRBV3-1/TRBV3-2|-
CASSQRDTGELFF
TGTGCCAGCAGCCAGAGGGACACCGGGGAGCTGTTTTTT